This T cell receptor beta chain was sequenced for a study of blood T cell repertoires in COVID-19. Clones were read by immunoSEQ multiplex PCR, and TCRdb kept only the in-frame ones, dropping some. The sample gives 100,000 to 150,000 clones, roughly 84% of which show up once; approximately 1.1% is in the top ten. Germline loops: CDR1 SGHRS, CDR2 YFSETQ. Trimming removed 7 bases from V and 4 bases from J; junction bases left unmatched: 12. This CDR3 has 15 residues. Sequencing was performed on peripheral blood. The chain has TRBV5-1 and TRBJ2-7, with 9 nucleotides matching TRBD1. The clonotype was recovered from a woman older than 75 with acute or convalescent COVID-19. The CDR3 region has the DNA TGCGCCAGCGGGGATTCGGACAGGGGTCTTTACGAGCAGTACTTC. It encodes CASGDSDRGLYEQYF.